The rows below give T cell receptor beta chains drawn from one sample of a study of OX40 agonist ivuxolimab in advanced cancers. This table comes from immunoSEQ multiplex PCR, and its TCRdb copy is limited to in-frame clones, with some not included. The table lists about 53,000 clones, more than 70% of them singletons, with around 4.3% in the top ten. The starting material was CD4+ or CD8+ T cells sorted from blood, obtained in a trial of the OX40 agonist ivuxolimab. These receptors were taken from an adult with an advanced solid tumor such as melanoma, head and neck, liver or kidney cancer. The CDR3 runs from the conserved cysteine through the conserved F or W.

v_call	j_call	cdr3_aa
TRBV5-1	TRBJ1-4	CASSLGVLDYRIEKLFF
TRBV6-5	TRBJ2-7	CASSYLTSGRSHEQYF
TRBV11-3	TRBJ1-1	CASSLRQGALTEAFF
TRBV7-9	TRBJ1-1	CASGAGLNTEAFF
TRBV19	TRBJ1-1	CASTSGQNTEAFF
TRBV5-8	TRBJ1-1	CASSFLSRDRGTTEAFF
TRBV21-1	TRBJ2-3	CASSKGASGKPETQYF
TRBV5-4	TRBJ1-1	CASSLDRDGNTEAFF
TRBV6-1	TRBJ2-1	CASSAASAYNEQFF
TRBV6-5	TRBJ1-3	CASSYTWEGPGNTIYF
TRBV27	TRBJ2-1	CASSLSSGIGNEQFF
TRBV2	TRBJ2-5	CASSVIAGGLGETQYF
TRBV13	TRBJ2-7	CASSLTLAVPYEQYF
TRBV5-8	TRBJ2-7	CASSPTTGGQTYEQYF
TRBV11-3	TRBJ2-3	CASSPRQARTQYF
TRBV2	TRBJ1-1	CASSALKAFF
TRBV9	TRBJ2-7	CASSAGTSGKTYEQYF
TRBV6-1	TRBJ1-1	CASRRQEGAFF
TRBV10-1	TRBJ2-1	CASTRGREQFF
TRBV6-5	TRBJ2-5	CASSRQGTSETQYF
TRBV6-1	TRBJ2-3	CASAGVGGTDTQYF
TRBV4-2	TRBJ1-2	CASSQDASRVYGYTF
TRBV10-1	TRBJ2-1	CASSSPTSGSSYNEQFF
TRBV6-5	TRBJ2-7	CASSYSGSIVYEQYF